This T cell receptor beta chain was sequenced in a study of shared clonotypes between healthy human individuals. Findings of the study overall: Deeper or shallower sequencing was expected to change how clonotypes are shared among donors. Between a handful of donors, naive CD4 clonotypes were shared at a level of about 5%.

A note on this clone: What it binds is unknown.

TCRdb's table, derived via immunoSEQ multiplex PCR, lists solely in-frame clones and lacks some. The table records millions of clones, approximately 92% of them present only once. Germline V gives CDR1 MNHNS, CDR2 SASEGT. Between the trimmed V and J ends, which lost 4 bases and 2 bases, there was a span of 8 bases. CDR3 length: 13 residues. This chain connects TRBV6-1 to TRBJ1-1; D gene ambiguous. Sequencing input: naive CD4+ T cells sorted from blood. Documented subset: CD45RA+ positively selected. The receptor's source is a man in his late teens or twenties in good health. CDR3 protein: CASSVWGNTEAFF. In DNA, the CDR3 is TGTGCCAGCAGTGTATGGGGTAACACTGAAGCTTTCTTT.